A single sample is the source of the 17 T cell receptor beta chains below, sequenced in a study of Tregs in tolerant kidney transplant recipients. Sequencing was performed with immunoSEQ multiplex PCR; in TCRdb, only in-frame clones are kept and a portion is missing. Among roughly 120,000 clones listed, around 91% were seen once. Sequenced input: CD4+ T cells from blood. All receptors come from a human donor in good health.

The J gene is TRBJ1-2, the V gene TRBV9; no clear D. Trimming stripped 4 bases from V and 7 bases from J, with 17 bases between. The CDR3 sequence is 14 residues long. Germline CDR1 and CDR2: SGDLS and YYNGEE. CDR3 region: CASSPTGSLGGYTF. For the CDR3, the DNA is TGTGCCAGCAGCCCTACGGGGTCCCTAGGTGGCTACACCTTC.

This clone was seen only once. The rearrangement uses TRBV27 and TRBJ2-5; a possible D gene is TRBD2 (7 bases). Germline CDR1 and CDR2: MNHEY and SMNVEV (reference sequence). The length of the CDR3 is 14 residues. Trimming removed 6 bases from V and 5 bases from J, with 16 bases in between. This CDR3 is CASSPRGGGETQYF. In DNA, the CDR3 is TGTGCCAGCAGCCCTAGGGGAGGGGGGGAGACCCAGTACTTC.

The chain carries TRBV18 and TRBJ1-3; D gene uncertain. CDR3 size: 15 residues. Trimming shortened V by 1 base and J by 0 bases, and 7 bases separated the two germline ends. Germline CDR1 and CDR2: KGHSH and LQKENI. This CDR3 reads CASSPQGHSGNTIYF. The DNA of the CDR3 is TGTGCCAGCTCACCACAGGGCCACTCTGGAAACACCATATATTTT. The variable domain in full, with the rest retrieved from reference TRBV18 and TRBJ1-3, is NAGVMQNPRHLVRRRGQEARLRCSPMKGHSHVYWYRQLPEEGLKFMVYLQKENIIDESGMPKERFSAEFPKEGPSILRIQQVVRGDSAAYFCASSPQGHSGNTIYFGEGSWLTVV.

The V and J genes are TRBV18 and TRBJ2-3; maybe TRBD2 (7 bases). V was shortened by 6 bases and J by 2 bases, with 15 bases between the two germline ends. The CDR3 is 15 amino acids. CDR1 KGHSH and CDR2 LQKENI come from the germline V gene. This CDR3 is CASSTRGATTDTQYF. In DNA, the CDR3 is TGTGCCAGCTCTACTCGGGGGGCCACCACAGATACGCAGTATTTT.

The genes are TRBV6-6 and TRBJ1-1; D is uncertain. V shed 6 bases and J shed 4 bases, with 18 bases lying between them. Germline CDR1 reads MNHNY; CDR2 reads SVGAGI (reference sequence). The CDR3 runs 15 residues. CDR3 nucleotide sequence: TGTGCCAGCAGACTCGACCTACACGCGGGCACTGAAGCTTTCTTT. It specifies CASRLDLHAGTEAFF.

The CDR3 sequence is CASSPPGANVLTF. The CDR3 DNA reads as TGTGCCAGCTCACCCCCTGGGGCCAACGTCCTGACTTTC. V gene TRBV18 combines with J gene TRBJ2-6; D remains unclear. Trimming took off 3 bases at V and 2 bases at J, with 2 bases between the two ends. The length of the CDR3 is 13 residues. Germline assignment: CDR1 KGHSH and CDR2 LQKENI.

CDR3 nucleotides: TGTGCCAGCAGTAAGTTGACAGGGGGCACGTACACTGAAGCTTTCTTT. Amino acids: CASSKLTGGTYTEAFF. The chain carries TRBV27 and TRBJ1-1; 10 positions agree with TRBD1. The ends lost 5 bases at V and 3 bases at J; junction bases unmatched: 9. Germline V gene data show CDR1 as MNHEY and CDR2 as SMNVEV (reference sequence). CDR3 length equals 16 residues.

The chain has TRBV4-2 and TRBJ1-2; D perhaps matches TRBD1 (5 bases). V lost 4 bases to trimming and J lost 6 bases, with 18 bases between them. In germline, CDR1 is LGHNA, CDR2 YNFKEQ. The CDR3 totals 15 residues. CDR3 coding DNA: TGTGCCAGCAGCCGCGAAAACGGGGGTAGCCATGGCTACACCTTC. This sequence encodes CASSRENGGSHGYTF.

The chain uses TRBV2 and TRBJ1-5; D not resolved. This CDR3 is built from 14 residues. V dropped 5 bases and J dropped 15 bases, with 23 bases sitting between them. Per the germline V gene, CDR1 is SNHLY and CDR2 is FYNNEI. The CDR3 loop reads CASSLVQQSLIGHF. The CDR3 coding sequence is TGTGCCAGCAGTCTCGTCCAGCAGTCCCTCATTGGGCATTTT.

This clone was seen more than once but under ten times. DNA for the CDR3: TGTGCCAGCAGTCCGATGGCCGGGTTCGAGCAGTACTTC. Translating it yields CASSPMAGFEQYF. The chain carries TRBV27 and TRBJ2-7; D is unresolved. Trimming stripped 5 bases from V and 6 bases from J, with 14 bases between. The CDR3 has 13 amino acids. Germline lookup yields CDR1 MNHEY and CDR2 SMNVEV (reference sequence).

This clone was seen a single time. This sequence joins TRBV7-2 and TRBJ1-6; D not certain. Germline values: CDR1 SGHTA, CDR2 FQGNSA. Trimming removed 4 bases at V and 9 bases at J, with 19 bases between. This CDR3 has 16 amino acids. The CDR3 reads CASSYMGLGKFSPLHF. The CDR3 coding sequence is TGTGCCAGCAGCTACATGGGTCTGGGAAAATTTTCACCCCTCCACTTT.

The chain links TRBV20-1 to TRBJ2-3, with D hard to call. This CDR3 contains 11 residues. Germline CDR1 and CDR2: DFQATT and SNEGSKA (reference sequence). The V end lost 0 bases, the J end lost 14 bases, and 12 bases lay between the germline ends. CDR3 loop: CSARDSPRSYF. The CDR3 DNA reads TGCAGTGCTAGAGACTCTCCTCGGTCGTATTTT.

This clone occurred a few times. The chain links TRBV7-8 to TRBJ1-4; D remains unclear. The V and J ends lost 3 bases and 6 bases respectively, with 11 bases between them. The CDR3 extends over 14 amino acids. Germline V gene lookup returns CDR1 SGHVS and CDR2 FQNEAQ. CDR3 nucleotides: TGTGCCAGCAGCTTTGGAAGGGCGGATGAAAAACTGTTTTTT. This codes for CASSFGRADEKLFF.

This clone was seen once. V and J are TRBV30 and TRBJ2-5; no reliable D call. The CDR3 runs to 12 residues. The germline V gene encodes CDR1 GTSNPN and CDR2 SVGIG (reference sequence). Trimming removed 2 bases at V and 1 base at J, with 5 bases between. CDR3 nucleotide sequence: TGTGCCTGGAGTCCGGGCCAAGAGACCCAGTACTTC. It specifies CAWSPGQETQYF.

V gene TRBV7-9 combines with J gene TRBJ2-5; TRBD1 matches at 7 bases. The germline V gene encodes CDR1 SEHNR and CDR2 FQNEAQ (reference sequence). Losses at the gene ends were 2 bases for V and 9 bases for J; bases not matched to a gene: 0. The CDR3 contains 11 residues. The CDR3 bases are TGTGCCAGCAGCTTACAGGGGGCCCAGTACTTC. Amino acid sequence: CASSLQGAQYF.

The genes are TRBV7-3 and TRBJ2-3, with TRBD2 identical over 7 bases. The V segment lost 0 bases and the J segment 2 bases; nucleotides outside the gene matches: 8. The CDR3 covers 17 residues. Germline CDR1 SGHTA, CDR2 FQGTGA. For the CDR3, the DNA is TGTGCCAGCAGCTTAACCTCTAGCGGTCCTTCCACAGATACGCAGTATTTT. It encodes CASSLTSSGPSTDTQYF.

V gene TRBV10-3 combines with J gene TRBJ1-5; TRBD1 matches at 8 bases. The germline V gene encodes CDR1 ENHRY and CDR2 SYGVKD. V shed 6 bases and J 5 bases; nucleotides not matched to a gene: 9. This CDR3 contains 15 residues. The CDR3 DNA is TGTGCCATCAGCCCGGGAGGACAGGGCGATCAGCCCCAGCATTTT. Its translation is CAISPGGQGDQPQHF.